Given below is one T cell receptor beta chain in context. The libraries were made with immunoSEQ v3.0 at survey level. Method: immunoSEQ multiplex PCR; TCRdb's copy keeps in-frame clones and lacks some. The sample holds roughly 20,000 clones, about 74% seen once. The data are from a study of long-term antiretroviral therapy in people with HIV. Study at large: Of all samples, the earliest predate the 2015 immediate-ART recommendation by about a decade.

Trimming removed 0 bases at V and 0 bases at J, with 10 bases between. CDR1 is SGDLS and CDR2 is YYNGEE in the germline V gene. This CDR3 has 15 amino acids. The TCR originated in a man aged 18 to 30 with HIV. The chain combines TRBV9 with TRBJ2-7; the D gene is possibly TRBD2 (5 bases). The material sequenced was unsorted PBMCs, taken 0.5 years before starting antiretroviral therapy. The CDR3 region is CASSVGADPSYEQYF. For the CDR3, the DNA is TGTGCCAGCAGCGTAGGAGCGGACCCCTCCTACGAGCAGTACTTC.